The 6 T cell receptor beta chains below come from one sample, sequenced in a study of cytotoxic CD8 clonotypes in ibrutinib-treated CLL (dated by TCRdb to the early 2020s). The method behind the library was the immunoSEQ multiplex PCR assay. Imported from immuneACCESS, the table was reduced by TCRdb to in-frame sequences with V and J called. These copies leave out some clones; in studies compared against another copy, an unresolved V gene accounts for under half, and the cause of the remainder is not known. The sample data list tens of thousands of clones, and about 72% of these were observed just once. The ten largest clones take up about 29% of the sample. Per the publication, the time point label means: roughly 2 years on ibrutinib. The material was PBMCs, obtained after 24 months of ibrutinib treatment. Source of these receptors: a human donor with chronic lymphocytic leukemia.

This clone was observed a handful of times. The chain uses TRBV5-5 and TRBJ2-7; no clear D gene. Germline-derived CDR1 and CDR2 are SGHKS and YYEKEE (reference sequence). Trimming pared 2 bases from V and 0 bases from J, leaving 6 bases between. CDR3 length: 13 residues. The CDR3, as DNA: TGTGCCAGCAGCTTCCAGGCCTCCTACGAGCAGTACTTC. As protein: CASSFQASYEQYF.

The CDR3 loop is CASSSVRTSGGSTDTQYF. In nucleotides, the CDR3 is TGCGCCAGCAGCTCGGTAAGGACTAGCGGGGGAAGCACAGATACGCAGTATTTT. V is TRBV5-1 and J is TRBJ2-3, with 13 nucleotides matching TRBD2. The germline V gene has CDR1 SGHRS and CDR2 YFSETQ. The CDR3 covers 18 residues. V lost 3 bases, J lost 0 bases, and 7 bases stayed unmatched.

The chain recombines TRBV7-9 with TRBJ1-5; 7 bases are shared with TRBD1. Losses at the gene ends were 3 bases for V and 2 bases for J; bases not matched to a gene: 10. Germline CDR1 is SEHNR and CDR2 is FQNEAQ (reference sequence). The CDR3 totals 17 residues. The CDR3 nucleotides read TGTGCCAGCAGCTTTGGGGGACAGCTCGTAGGCAATCAGCCCCAGCATTTT. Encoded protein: CASSFGGQLVGNQPQHF.

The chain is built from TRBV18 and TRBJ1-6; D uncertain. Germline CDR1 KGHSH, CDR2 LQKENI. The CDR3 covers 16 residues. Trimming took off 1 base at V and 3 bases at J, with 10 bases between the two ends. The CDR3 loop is CASSPRGTSYNSPLHF. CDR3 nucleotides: TGTGCCAGCTCACCACGAGGAACCAGCTATAATTCACCCCTCCACTTT.

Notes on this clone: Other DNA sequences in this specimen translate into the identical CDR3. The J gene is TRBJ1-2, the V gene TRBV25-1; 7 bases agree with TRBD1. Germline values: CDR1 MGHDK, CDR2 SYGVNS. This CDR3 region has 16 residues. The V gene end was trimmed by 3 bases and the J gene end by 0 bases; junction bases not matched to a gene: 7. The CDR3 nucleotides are TGTGCCAGCAGTGAGACAGGGAGGTTGGCTAACTATGGCTACACCTTC. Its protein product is CASSETGRLANYGYTF.

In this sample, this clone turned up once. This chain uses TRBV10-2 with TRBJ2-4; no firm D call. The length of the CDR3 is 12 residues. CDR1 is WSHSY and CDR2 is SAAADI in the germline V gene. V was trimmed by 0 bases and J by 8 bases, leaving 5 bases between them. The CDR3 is CASSESTDIQYF. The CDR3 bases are TGCGCCAGCAGTGAGTCAACGGACATTCAGTACTTC.